What follows is one T cell receptor (beta chain) and its context. The CDR3 is 14 residues long. The germline gives CDR1 SGHRS, CDR2 YFSETQ. J lost 8 bases, V lost 6 bases, and 10 bases had no gene match. The sample originates from a study of T cell responses to AZD1222 COVID-19 vaccine. Libraries were prepared by immunoSEQ multiplex PCR; TCRdb keeps only in-frame clonotypes and omits some of them. There are 54,000 or so clones in the sample; approximately 88% occur only once, and around 2% lies in the top ten. The chain uses TRBV5-1 and TRBJ2-2; 7 bases map to TRBD2. This sequence originates from an adult in good health. Material: peripheral blood, obtained on day 0 of AZD1222 vaccination. Here the CDR3 reads CASTSQPLAGELFF. Here the CDR3 DNA reads TGCGCCAGCACATCACAGCCACTAGCGGGGGAGCTGTTTTTT.